The 23 T cell receptor beta chains reported below all come from one sample, sequenced in a study of T cell responses to AZD1222 COVID-19 vaccine. TCRdb keeps only in-frame clones here, not all; method: immunoSEQ multiplex PCR. Of approximately 130,000 clones in the sample, around 92% are singletons; the top ten hold approximately 1%. Sequences were derived from peripheral blood, sampled on day 0 of AZD1222 vaccination. The origin of the receptors is an adult in good health.

The rearrangement links TRBV5-4 to TRBJ2-1; D uncertain. CDR3 size: 15 residues. Per germline, CDR1 SGHNT and CDR2 YYREEE (reference sequence). The V end was cut by 4 bases, the J end by 8 bases, with 19 bases between. The CDR3 is CASSTWAPKFDEQFF. DNA of the CDR3: TGTGCCAGCAGCACTTGGGCCCCTAAGTTCGATGAGCAGTTCTTC.

This chain connects TRBV7-9 to TRBJ2-1, with 12 bases that match TRBD1. This CDR3 has 19 residues. CDR1 and CDR2 from the germline V gene are SEHNR and FQNEAQ (reference sequence). With 3 bases clipped from V and 0 bases from J, the junction kept 9 bases outside the gene matches. CDR3 sequence reads: CASSFRDRGPSSSYNEQFF. CDR3 nucleotides: TGTGCCAGCAGCTTCCGGGACAGGGGGCCTTCGAGCTCCTACAATGAGCAGTTCTTC.

The genes are TRBV20-1 and TRBJ2-4, with D unresolved. This CDR3 is built from 10 residues. Germline CDR1 reads DFQATT; CDR2 reads SNEGSKA (reference sequence). The V end lost 0 bases, the J end lost 14 bases, and 8 bases lay between the germline ends. In DNA form, the CDR3 reads TGCAGTGCTAGAGATCTCCACGAGTACTTC. Protein sequence: CSARDLHEYF.

The chain combines TRBV4-2 with TRBJ2-3; 10 bases align to TRBD2. V lost 0 bases, J lost 4 bases, and 4 bases stayed unmatched. The CDR3 is 16 amino acids. The V gene's germline CDR1 is LGHNA and CDR2 YNFKEQ. CDR3 nucleotide sequence: TGTGCCAGCAGCCAAGAAGCGGGAGGGGGTCCAGATACGCAGTATTTT. As protein: CASSQEAGGGPDTQYF.

The gene calls are TRBV15 and TRBJ2-2; the D gene could be TRBD1 or TRBD2 (7 bases each). The CDR3 totals 15 residues. Per the germline V gene, CDR1 is LNHNV and CDR2 is YYDKDF (reference sequence). V was trimmed by 5 bases and J by 5 bases, leaving 15 bases between them. CDR3 loop: CATSLGTAGTGELFF. The CDR3 DNA is TGTGCCACCAGCCTAGGGACAGCGGGAACCGGGGAGCTGTTTTTT.

V and J are TRBV18 and TRBJ2-7; TRBD2 matches 14 bases. This CDR3 contains 15 residues. The V gene's germline CDR1 is KGHSH and CDR2 LQKENI. V trimming: 6 bases; J trimming: 5 bases; junction bases outside the gene matches: 6. CDR3 nucleotides: TGTGCCAGCTCGTCGACTAGCGGGAGGGCCCACGAGCAGTACTTC. Translating gives CASSSTSGRAHEQYF.

The chain combines TRBV21-1 with TRBJ1-1; TRBD1 was called by the table and not checked on the DNA. TRBV21-1 is given as a pseudogene. CDR3 length equals 15 residues. CDR3 coding DNA: TGTGCCAGCAGCTTACGGACAGGGCTTAACACTGAAGCTTTCTTT. Its translation: CASSLRTGLNTEAFF.

The V gene is TRBV7-8, the J gene TRBJ2-7, with D hard to call. CDR1 and CDR2 (germline): SGHVS, FQNEAQ. Deletions cut 6 bases from V and 4 bases from J, with 25 bases between. The CDR3 length is 17 residues. CDR3 bases: TGTGCCAGCAGAAGAGGTTATGCGTCACCTAAGGTGTACGAGCAGTACTTC. This sequence encodes CASRRGYASPKVYEQYF.

The chain combines TRBV6-5 with TRBJ1-2, with D perhaps matching TRBD1 (5 bases). V dropped 0 bases and J dropped 7 bases, with 12 bases sitting between them. Germline V lookup: CDR1 MNHEY, CDR2 SVGAGI. This CDR3 is 14 amino acids long. CDR3 loop: CASSYSTVQGGYTF. CDR3 sequence (DNA): TGTGCCAGCAGTTACTCGACAGTTCAGGGTGGCTACACCTTC.

The chain is built from TRBV29-1 and TRBJ2-7; D possibly corresponds to TRBD1 (5 bases). Trimming took 4 bases from V and 5 from J, leaving 12 bases between them. Germline loops: CDR1 SQVTM, CDR2 ANQGSEA. CDR3 length equals 12 residues. CDR3 protein: CSVVRARDEQYF. In DNA form, the CDR3 reads TGCAGCGTTGTCAGGGCCAGGGACGAGCAGTACTTC.

The V gene is TRBV9, the J gene TRBJ1-3, with D tentatively TRBD1 (6 bases). The V gene lost 4 bases and the J gene lost 0 bases, with 17 bases spanning the gap. The CDR3 is made up of 17 amino acids. Germline V gene data show CDR1 as SGDLS and CDR2 as YYNGEE. The CDR3 region has the DNA TGTGCCAGCAGCCCCACAGGGTCCCTCCACTCTGGAAACACCATATATTTT. This sequence encodes CASSPTGSLHSGNTIYF. Supplemented by reference TRBV9 and TRBJ1-3, the full variable domain reads DSGVTQTPKHLITATGQRVTLRCSPRSGDLSVYWYQQSLDQGLQFLIQYYNGEERAKGNILERFSAQQFPDLHSELNLSSLELGDSALYFCASSPTGSLHSGNTIYFGEGSWLTVV.

This sequence joins TRBV11-1 and TRBJ2-1, with 7 nucleotides matching TRBD1. From germline, CDR1 is SGHAT and CDR2 FQDESV (reference sequence). The CDR3 is 16 amino acids. The ends lost 1 base at V and 5 bases at J; junction bases unmatched: 8. DNA for the CDR3: TGTGCCAGCAGCTTAGTTGGCAGGGGGTACGACAATGAGCAGTTCTTC. Its protein is CASSLVGRGYDNEQFF. The complete variable domain, with remaining parts taken from reference TRBV11-1 and TRBJ2-1, reads EAEVAQSPRYKITEKSQAVAFWCDPISGHATLYWYRQILGQGPELLVQFQDESVVDDSQLPKDRFSAERLKGVDSTLKIQPAELGDSAMYLCASSLVGRGYDNEQFFGPGTRLTVL.

The rearrangement uses TRBV10-3 and TRBJ2-3; TRBD2 agrees at 9 bases. Trimming took 4 bases from V and 13 from J; bases not matched to a gene: 12. The germline V gene has CDR1 ENHRY and CDR2 SYGVKD. The CDR3 totals 14 residues. CDR3 DNA sequence: TGTGCCATCAGTGTCTCTAGCGGGATCCCTCCGGAGTATTTT. This sequence encodes CAISVSSGIPPEYF.

The chain employs TRBV11-2 and TRBJ2-7; no reliable D call. The CDR3 loop spans 12 amino acids. With 5 bases removed from V and 7 bases from J, the gap between germline ends came to 12 bases. Germline CDR1 is SGHAT and CDR2 is FQNNGV. The CDR3 DNA follows: TGTGCCAGCAGCCTTGGGGTTCGGGAGCAGTACTTC. The encoded protein is CASSLGVREQYF.

In this sample, this clone turned up a few times. This chain connects TRBV30 to TRBJ1-2; TRBD1 agrees at 11 bases. V lost 3 bases to trimming and J lost 3 bases; unmatched junction nucleotides: 6. The CDR3 length is 15 residues. CDR1 is GTSNPN, CDR2 SVGIG, per germline (reference sequence). The CDR3 loop reads CAWRRGQGVYYGYTF. CDR3 sequence (DNA): TGTGCCTGGAGGCGGGGACAGGGGGTTTACTATGGCTACACCTTC.

The rearrangement joins TRBV28 to TRBJ1-2, with 7 bases matching TRBD1. Germline CDR1 reads MDHEN; CDR2 reads SYDVKM. Germline trimming cut 8 bases from V and 2 bases from J; bases unmatched to any gene: 11. The CDR3 sequence is 15 residues long. The CDR3 sequence is CASGHYRGGNYGYTF. The CDR3 bases are TGTGCCAGCGGACATTACAGGGGCGGGAACTATGGCTACACCTTC.

The V and J genes are TRBV6-1 and TRBJ1-5, with D maybe TRBD1 (6 bases). With 2 bases removed from V and 4 bases from J, the gap between germline ends came to 12 bases. Germline assignment: CDR1 MNHNS and CDR2 SASEGT. The length of the CDR3 is 15 residues. CDR3 nucleotide sequence: TGTGCCAGCAGTGAAAGGGGGGCGCGAAATCAGCCCCAGCATTTT. This encodes CASSERGARNQPQHF.

The chain links TRBV7-9 to TRBJ2-3; D might be TRBD1 (6 bases). Trimming took off 5 bases at V and 3 bases at J, with 9 bases between the two ends. CDR3 length: 13 residues. Per the germline V gene, CDR1 is SEHNR and CDR2 is FQNEAQ (reference sequence). The CDR3 DNA is TGTGCCAGCAGCCCAACAGGGACAGATACGCAGTATTTT. This encodes CASSPTGTDTQYF.

The genes are TRBV19 and TRBJ1-5; D is uncertain. The CDR3 sequence is 12 residues long. From germline, CDR1 is LNHDA and CDR2 SQIVND (reference sequence). The germline V and J ends were trimmed by 6 bases and 3 bases, with 6 bases remaining between them. The CDR3 DNA sequence: TGTGCCAGTAGCAGACTCAATCAGCCCCAGCATTTT. It codes for CASSRLNQPQHF.

J is TRBJ2-7 and V is TRBV7-9; TRBD2 agrees at 9 bases. The V gene's germline CDR1 is SEHNR and CDR2 FQNEAQ (reference sequence). The CDR3 is 13 residues long. V was clipped by 5 bases and J by 5 bases; unmatched bases: 4. As DNA, the CDR3 is TGTGCCAGCAGCCCCGGGACTAGCCACGAGCAGTACTTC. Amino acids: CASSPGTSHEQYF.

The chain carries TRBV19 and TRBJ2-6, with D possibly being TRBD2 (6 bases). The CDR3 is 16 amino acids. Trimming pared 7 bases from V and 0 bases from J, leaving 13 bases between. Germline V lookup: CDR1 LNHDA, CDR2 SQIVND (reference sequence). This chain's CDR3 is CASKEGRDSGANVLTF. The CDR3 nucleotides read TGTGCCAGTAAGGAGGGACGAGACTCTGGGGCCAACGTCCTGACTTTC.

V and J are TRBV2 and TRBJ2-2, with 7 bases fitting TRBD1. CDR3 length: 14 residues. The trim removed 7 bases at V and 2 bases at J, leaving 4 bases unmatched. Germline CDR1 and CDR2: SNHLY and FYNNEI. In DNA form, the CDR3 reads TGTGCCAGCATCCGGGACAGAAACACCGGGGAGCTGTTTTTT. This gives the protein CASIRDRNTGELFF. Variable domain in full (rest from reference TRBV2 and TRBJ2-2): EPEVTQTPSHQVTQMGQEVILRCVPISNHLYFYWYRQILGQKVEFLVSFYNNEISEKSEIFDDQFSVERPDGSNFTLKIRSTKLEDSAMYFCASIRDRNTGELFFGEGSRLTVL.

The chain recombines TRBV6-1 with TRBJ1-2; TRBD1 matches 9 bases. There are 14 residues in the CDR3. J gave up 1 base and V 3 bases, and 0 bases lay outside the gene matches. Germline CDR1 reads MNHNS; CDR2 reads SASEGT. The CDR3 DNA follows: TGTGCCAGCAGTGAGGACAGGGGTAACTATGGCTACACCTTC. Its translation is CASSEDRGNYGYTF.